Sequencing of this T cell receptor (beta chain) was carried out in a study of blood T cell repertoires in COVID-19. In the original processing: How many nucleated cells were present was estimated from reference gene primer amplification. TCRdb's copy holds only in-frame clones and misses some; the assay was immunoSEQ multiplex PCR. Clonal size and the V and J genes are those of that table, whereas D and trimming came from the DNA. The table has a few hundred thousand clones, just over 90% seen once; the top ten hold roughly 0.9%. The CDR3 spans 14 residues. V lost 4 bases to trimming and J lost 8 bases, with 18 bases between them. Germline V gene lookup returns CDR1 SGDLS and CDR2 YYNGEE. A single count supports this clone. Participant reports of clinical history set cohort assignment.

J is TRBJ1-2 and V is TRBV9, with a possible D match to TRBD1 (5 bases). The sequencing input was PBMCs or T cells enriched from blood (not recorded which). The clonotype originates from a woman aged 40-49 years who had been exposed to COVID-19. This CDR3 is CASSTPAGGYGYTF. CDR3 nucleotides: TGTGCCAGCAGCACCCCCGCGGGGGGTTACGGCTACACCTTC.